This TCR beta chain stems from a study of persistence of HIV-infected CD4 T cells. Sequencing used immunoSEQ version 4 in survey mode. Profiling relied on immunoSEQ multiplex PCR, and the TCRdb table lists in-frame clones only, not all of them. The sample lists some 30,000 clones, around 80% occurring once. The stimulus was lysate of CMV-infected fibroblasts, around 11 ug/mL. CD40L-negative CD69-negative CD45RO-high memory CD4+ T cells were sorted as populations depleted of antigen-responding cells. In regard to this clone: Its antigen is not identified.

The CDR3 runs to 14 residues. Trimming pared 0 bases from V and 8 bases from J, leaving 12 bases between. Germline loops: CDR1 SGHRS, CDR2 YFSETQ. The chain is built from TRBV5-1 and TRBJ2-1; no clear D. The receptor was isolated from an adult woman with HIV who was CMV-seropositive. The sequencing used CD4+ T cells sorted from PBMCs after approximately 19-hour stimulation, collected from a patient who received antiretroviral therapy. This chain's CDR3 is CASSLVPVVDEQFF. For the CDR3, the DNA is TGCGCCAGCAGCTTGGTCCCAGTTGTGGATGAGCAGTTCTTC.